This TCR beta chain stems from a study of response to subunit inactivated influenza vaccine. Study results and limitations: Authors proposed each seasonal influenza vaccination draws in few new T cells.

TCRdb reanalysed the RT-PCR reads using MiXCR and keeps one entry per CDR3 protein. The table has about 800,000 distinct CDR3 sequences, roughly 20% seen once. Notes on this clonotype: What it recognizes is unknown.

V lost 1 base, J lost 3 bases, and 4 bases stayed unmatched. CDR1 and CDR2 from the germline V gene are MDHEN and SYDVKM. The CDR3 consists of 16 residues. This chain connects TRBV28 to TRBJ1-5; 9 nucleotides align to TRBD1. The sample in question was PBMCs from blood, obtained around 5 days after vaccination. The clonotype comes from a man aged 50-59 years who received an inactivated influenza vaccine. The CDR3 coding sequence is TGTGCCAGCAGTTTATCGGGACAGGGCCCCAATCAGCCCCAGCATTTT. Its translation: CASSLSGQGPNQPQHF.